The 19 T cell receptor beta chains below come from one sample, sequenced in a study of shared clonotypes between healthy human individuals. Sequencing used immunoSEQ multiplex PCR; TCRdb keeps in-frame clones, though not all of them. Here the sample spans approximately 2,000,000 clones, around 90% being singletons. The sequenced sample consisted of naive CD4+ T cells from PBMCs. Described subset: CD45RA+ positively selected. The receptor source for this set is a man aged 18 to 29 in good health. Some clones in this sample may be carry-over from other donors' samples.

The genes are TRBV7-3 and TRBJ2-1, with unresolved D. Germline CDR1 is SGHTA and CDR2 is FQGTGA. The CDR3 consists of 16 residues. V shed 5 bases and J shed 7 bases, with 21 bases lying between them. The CDR3: CASSPSSRVGRNEQFF. CDR3 bases: TGTGCCAGCAGCCCCAGCAGCCGGGTGGGTAGAAATGAGCAGTTCTTC.

The V call is TRBV30, the J call TRBJ1-1, with TRBD1 matching over 10 bases. V lost 8 bases and J lost 4; bases outside the gene matches: 16. The length of the CDR3 is 16 residues. CDR1 GTSNPN and CDR2 SVGIG come from the germline V gene (reference sequence). CDR3 DNA: TGTGCCCAACGCCCCCGGACAGGGGGGAGTTTCACTGAAGCTTTCTTT. Amino acid sequence: CAQRPRTGGSFTEAFF.

The CDR3 sequence: CASSSYRGADTQYF. The DNA for the CDR3 is TGTGCCAGCAGCTCTTATAGGGGCGCAGATACGCAGTATTTT. This chain uses TRBV11-2 with TRBJ2-3; D possibly corresponds to TRBD1 (5 bases). The CDR3 spans 14 residues. V was cut by 4 bases and J by 4 bases, with 12 bases left in between. CDR1 and CDR2 (germline): SGHAT, FQNNGV.

The V and J genes are TRBV5-1 and TRBJ2-1; TRBD2 matches 10 bases. CDR1 is SGHRS, CDR2 YFSETQ, per germline. V shed 3 bases and J 4 bases; nucleotides not matched to a gene: 10. The CDR3 extends over 17 amino acids. DNA for the CDR3: TGCGCCAGCAGCTCATACAGAACTAGCGGGACATACAATGAGCAGTTCTTC. Translation: CASSSYRTSGTYNEQFF.

The gene calls are TRBV5-4 and TRBJ1-1, with 8 bases fitting TRBD1. The germline V gene encodes CDR1 SGHNT and CDR2 YYREEE (reference sequence). The length of the CDR3 is 14 residues. V lost 3 bases to trimming and J lost 4 bases; unmatched junction nucleotides: 5. CDR3 residues: CASSSYDRGTEAFF. The CDR3 DNA reads TGTGCCAGCAGCTCTTACGACAGGGGCACTGAAGCTTTCTTT.

This clone appeared a single time. V gene TRBV29-1 combines with J gene TRBJ2-4, with D perhaps matching TRBD2 (6 bases). CDR1 is SQVTM and CDR2 is ANQGSEA in the germline V gene. Trimming removed 5 bases at V and 8 bases at J, with 22 bases between. This CDR3 contains 15 residues. In DNA, the CDR3 is TGCAGCGTTTGTCTACCGACAGAGCAGCGGGACATTCAGTACTTC. Protein: CSVCLPTEQRDIQYF.

V gene TRBV5-4 combines with J gene TRBJ1-3; D gene ambiguous. CDR1 and CDR2 (germline): SGHNT, YYREEE (reference sequence). This CDR3 spans 17 amino acids. The V and J ends lost 0 bases and 0 bases respectively, with 13 bases between them. Here the CDR3 DNA reads TGTGCCAGCAGCTTGGCCGTAAGGAAAAGCTCTGGAAACACCATATATTTT. Amino acids: CASSLAVRKSSGNTIYF.

The chain is built from TRBV9 and TRBJ2-2; no clear D gene. The V and J ends lost 0 bases and 4 bases respectively, with 7 bases between them. Germline V lookup: CDR1 SGDLS, CDR2 YYNGEE. This CDR3 is built from 14 residues. The CDR3 nucleotides are TGTGCCAGCAGCGTAGCTTTGGCCACCGGGGAGCTGTTTTTT. This encodes CASSVALATGELFF.

CDR3 in DNA: TGTGCCAGCAGCCGACAAATCACCGGGGAGCTGTTTTTT. Protein: CASSRQITGELFF. The chain is built from TRBV5-8 and TRBJ2-2; D gene uncertain. The length of the CDR3 is 13 residues. V dropped 4 bases and J dropped 4 bases, with 8 bases sitting between them. Germline V CDR1 and CDR2: SGHTS, YDEGEE.

The chain joins TRBV2 to TRBJ2-1, with a possible D match to TRBD1 (6 bases). The CDR3 is 13 residues long. The V end was cut by 5 bases, the J end by 3 bases, with 8 bases between. From germline, CDR1 is SNHLY and CDR2 FYNNEI. In DNA form, the CDR3 reads TGTGCCAGCAGTCGGGACAACTACAATGAGCAGTTCTTC. It specifies CASSRDNYNEQFF.

The chain couples TRBV5-1 to TRBJ1-2; D is uncertain. Germline CDR1 and CDR2: SGHRS and YFSETQ. The germline V and J ends were trimmed by 4 bases and 6 bases, with 13 bases remaining between them. There are 13 residues in the CDR3. CDR3 in amino acids: CASSPRVRDGYTF. In nucleotides, the CDR3 is TGCGCCAGCAGCCCCCGAGTACGGGATGGCTACACCTTC.

The V call is TRBV5-6, the J call TRBJ2-1, with 10 bases that match TRBD1. The CDR3 extends over 15 amino acids. Germline assignment: CDR1 SGHDT and CDR2 YYEEEE. With V trimmed by 4 bases and J by 4 bases, 5 bases remained unmatched. CDR3 nucleotide sequence: TGTGCCAGCAGCCAGACAGGGGGCGCTTACAATGAGCAGTTCTTC. Translated, it gives CASSQTGGAYNEQFF.

The chain is built from TRBV5-1 and TRBJ1-2; D perhaps matches TRBD1 (6 bases). CDR1 and CDR2 from the germline V gene are SGHRS and YFSETQ. Trimming left V 4 bases short and J 2 bases short, with 12 bases between. The CDR3 is 14 residues long. The CDR3, as DNA: TGCGCCAGCAGCCCGTCAGGGGAAAACTATGGCTACACCTTC. Translated, it gives CASSPSGENYGYTF.

The chain has TRBV19 and TRBJ2-6; D may be TRBD1 or TRBD2 (6 bases each). CDR1 and CDR2 from the germline V gene are LNHDA and SQIVND (reference sequence). The length of the CDR3 is 15 residues. V dropped 6 bases and J dropped 3 bases, with 12 bases sitting between them. The CDR3 protein is CASSEGGLGANVLTF. In nucleotides, the CDR3 is TGTGCCAGTAGCGAAGGGGGGCTTGGGGCCAACGTCCTGACTTTC.

The CDR3 spells CAWSVQGRGYQHF. DNA for the CDR3: TGTGCCTGGAGTGTACAAGGCCGGGGTTACCAGCATTTT. The rearrangement joins TRBV30 to TRBJ1-5, with D hard to call. Germline V CDR1 and CDR2: GTSNPN, SVGIG (reference sequence). With 0 bases removed from V and 12 bases from J, the gap between germline ends came to 15 bases. This CDR3 is 13 amino acids long. Combining the CDR3 with reference TRBV30 and TRBJ1-5 gives the whole variable domain SQTIHQWPATLVQPVGSPLSLECTVEGTSNPNLYWYRQAAGRGLQLLFYSVGIGQISSEVPQNLSASRPQDRQFILSSKKLLLSDSGFYLCAWSVQGRGYQHFGDGTRLSIL.

This clone turned up a few times. This chain connects TRBV5-1 to TRBJ1-1; D is perhaps TRBD1 (6 bases). This CDR3 has 14 residues. Germline V gene lookup returns CDR1 SGHRS and CDR2 YFSETQ. Trimming took 5 bases from V and 0 from J, leaving 11 bases between them. The CDR3 sequence: CASSSWTVNTEAFF. The CDR3 DNA follows: TGCGCCAGCAGTTCCTGGACAGTGAACACTGAAGCTTTCTTT.

This sequence joins TRBV19 and TRBJ1-2; 7 nucleotides line up with TRBD1. The CDR3 is 16 residues long. Germline assignment: CDR1 LNHDA and CDR2 SQIVND (reference sequence). V trimming: 3 bases; J trimming: 4 bases; junction bases outside the gene matches: 11. The CDR3 loop reads CASSMTGIHLFYGYTF. The CDR3 bases are TGTGCCAGTAGTATGACAGGGATTCACCTCTTCTATGGCTACACCTTC.

Remarks on this clone: The sample holds other DNA sequences that translate to the same CDR3. This chain connects TRBV5-1 to TRBJ2-7; 12 nucleotides match TRBD1. The CDR3 contains 14 residues. The V gene end was trimmed by 4 bases and the J gene end by 6 bases; junction bases not matched to a gene: 5. The germline gives CDR1 SGHRS, CDR2 YFSETQ. The CDR3 region has the DNA TGCGCCAGCAGCGGCGGGACAGGGGGCGGCGAGCAGTACTTC. Translating gives CASSGGTGGGEQYF.

Regarding this clone: Other DNA sequences in this specimen translate into the identical CDR3. The CDR3 nucleotides are TGTGCCAGCAGCTTGGTAGGCGACACTGAAGCTTTCTTT. Translating gives CASSLVGDTEAFF. The rearrangement joins TRBV5-4 to TRBJ1-1; D unclear. V was shortened by 0 bases and J by 3 bases, with 6 bases between the two germline ends. CDR1 is SGHNT and CDR2 is YYREEE in the germline V gene (reference sequence). This CDR3 has 13 residues.